Reported below is one TCR beta chain. Its matching antigen is unknown. The data derive from a study of T cell responses to AZD1222 COVID-19 vaccine. Study-wide points: All repertoire sampling was performed exclusively after the peak T cell response. Spike-specific TCRs gained breadth and depth after people received two AZD1222 doses.

The method was immunoSEQ multiplex PCR; TCRdb's version includes in-frame clones alone and lacks a portion of them. The sample shows 150,000 to 200,000 clones, 87% of them seen only once. The CDR3 spans 15 residues. V was pared by 1 base and J by 1 base, with 5 bases between. From germline, CDR1 is MDHEN and CDR2 SYDVKM. The source is an adult in good health. This chain connects TRBV28 to TRBJ2-6; no definite D call. The input for sequencing was peripheral blood, taken on day 0 of MenACWY control vaccination. CDR3 coding DNA: TGTGCCAGCAGTTTATACAGTTCTGGGGCCAACGTCCTGACTTTC. Its protein product is CASSLYSSGANVLTF.